This passage covers 16 T cell receptor beta chains from one sample sequenced in a study of T cell responses to AZD1222 COVID-19 vaccine (TCRdb year 2021). Library prep was done by the immunoSEQ multiplex PCR assay. The clones in this table, taken by TCRdb from immuneACCESS, are in-frame only. Not every clone is retained; where verified, under half of the shortfall comes from an unresolved V gene, and the cause of the rest is unknown. In all, the sample holds about 180,000 clones, and around 94% of those were seen once. In total, the top ten clones hold roughly 2.5% of the sample. Interpreted using the paper, the time point label stands for: baseline before first vaccination. The material sequenced was peripheral blood, taken on day 0 of AZD1222 vaccination. These receptors were obtained from an adult in good health.

In its sample, this clone was seen once. V is TRBV7-9 and J is TRBJ2-2; tentative D call: TRBD1 (6 bases). V dropped 3 bases and J dropped 4 bases, with 12 bases sitting between them. CDR1 and CDR2 from the germline V gene are SEHNR and FQNEAQ (reference sequence). The CDR3 totals 15 residues. This CDR3 is CASSFFYRATGELFF. CDR3 DNA: TGTGCCAGCAGCTTCTTCTACAGGGCCACCGGGGAGCTGTTTTTT.

The chain couples TRBV6-5 to TRBJ1-3; the D gene is possibly TRBD1 (6 bases). The germline gives CDR1 MNHEY, CDR2 SVGAGI. CDR3 length: 15 amino acids. V lost 2 bases, J lost 1 base, and 9 bases lay in between. The CDR3 DNA sequence: TGTGCCAGCAGTTACCTACAGGGATCTGGAAACACCATATATTTT. Its protein product is CASSYLQGSGNTIYF.

The CDR3 is CATSRGGPNPGTDTQYF. The CDR3 coding sequence is TGTGCCACCAGCAGAGGGGGTCCGAACCCAGGCACAGATACGCAGTATTTT. The chain carries TRBV15 and TRBJ2-3, with D unresolved. This CDR3 is built from 17 residues. The germline gives CDR1 LNHNV, CDR2 YYDKDF (reference sequence). The germline V and J ends were trimmed by 1 base and 1 base, with 15 bases remaining between them.

This clone was counted a single time. The chain employs TRBV19 and TRBJ1-2, with D possibly matching TRBD1 (6 bases). CDR1 is LNHDA and CDR2 is SQIVND in the germline V gene (reference sequence). The ends were cut back, 10 bases at V and 9 bases at J, with 24 bases in the middle. This CDR3 spans 14 amino acids. The CDR3 coding sequence is TGTGCCACCCATCCTGGGGGGGCCTCCTTCAGCTACACCTTC. It yields the protein CATHPGGASFSYTF.

V is TRBV6-1 and J is TRBJ1-2; a possible D gene is TRBD1 (6 bases). CDR3 size: 14 residues. The ends were cut back, 1 base at V and 8 bases at J, with 14 bases in the middle. The germline CDR1 and CDR2 sequences are MNHNS and SASEGT. The CDR3 DNA sequence: TGTGCCAGCAGTGAAGTCGGACAGTTCGGAGGCTACACCTTC. It is translated as CASSEVGQFGGYTF.

Only one count was recorded for this clone. The chain couples TRBV4-2 to TRBJ1-1; TRBD1 might be the D (5 bases). V was clipped by 0 bases and J by 5 bases, with 10 bases between them. This CDR3 spans 14 amino acids. Germline CDR1 LGHNA, CDR2 YNFKEQ. CDR3 in DNA: TGTGCCAGCAGCCAAGATGGGGGAGGGACTGAAGCTTTCTTT. It encodes CASSQDGGGTEAFF.

V is TRBV30 and J is TRBJ2-1, with 8 bases identical to TRBD2. Trimming cost V 1 base and J 4 bases; bases outside gene matches: 3. This CDR3 spans 14 amino acids. Germline V CDR1 and CDR2: GTSNPN, SVGIG (reference sequence). In DNA, the CDR3 is TGTGCCTGGAGTGAACTAGCGGTATACAATGAGCAGTTCTTC. It codes for CAWSELAVYNEQFF.

V usage is TRBV12-5 and J usage is TRBJ2-3; no reliable D call. The CDR3 extends over 14 amino acids. Germline V gene lookup returns CDR1 LGHNT and CDR2 FRNRAP. The V end lost 3 bases, the J end lost 1 base, and 8 bases lay between the germline ends. CDR3 DNA: TGTGCTAGTGGTTTCCCAGACGGCACAGATACGCAGTATTTT. Protein product: CASGFPDGTDTQYF.

The V and J genes are TRBV6-2 or TRBV6-3 and TRBJ2-2; TRBD2 matches 10 bases. The germline V gene has CDR1 MNHEY and CDR2 SVGEGT. The CDR3 has 17 residues. After removal of 0 bases from V and 5 bases from J, the junction contained 6 bases not matched to a gene. The CDR3 nucleotides read TGTGCCAGCAGTTACTCGTCTGGGACTAGCGAGACCGGGGAGCTGTTTTTT. This gives the protein CASSYSSGTSETGELFF.

The chain employs TRBV12-3 or TRBV12-4 and TRBJ1-1; possible D gene TRBD1, 6 bases. Deletions cut 4 bases from V and 6 bases from J, with 12 bases between. The CDR3 sequence is 13 residues long. The CDR3 sequence: CASSSGQFAEAFF. CDR3 coding DNA: TGTGCCAGCAGTTCAGGACAGTTTGCTGAAGCTTTCTTT.

The chain recombines TRBV23-1 with TRBJ1-1; TRBD1 aligns across 8 bases. TRBV23-1 is known as an ORF, though its function is uncertain. Germline trimming cut 2 bases from V and 6 bases from J; bases unmatched to any gene: 5. The CDR3 sequence is 14 residues long. Written as DNA, the CDR3 is TGCGCCAGCAGTCAACAGGGGGCGCTGGCTGAAGCTTTCTTT. This sequence encodes CASSQQGALAEAFF.

This chain joins TRBV3-1 (or the pseudogene TRBV3-2) and TRBJ1-1, with D unresolved. Germline V gives CDR1 LGHDT, CDR2 YNNKEL (reference sequence). The CDR3 covers 15 residues. The germline V and J ends were trimmed by 4 bases and 0 bases, with 12 bases remaining between them. This chain's CDR3 is CASSLGIFLNTEAFF. CDR3 DNA: TGTGCCAGCAGCCTGGGGATATTCTTGAACACTGAAGCTTTCTTT.

A single count supports this clone. The CDR3 nucleotides are TGTGCCAGCAGCGCCGGGACAGGGGAGTACCAAGAGACCCAGTACTTC. This gives the protein CASSAGTGEYQETQYF. V usage is TRBV5-5 and J usage is TRBJ2-5; 10 bases line up with TRBD1. Unmatched junction bases numbered 6, after V lost 4 bases and J lost 0 bases. The CDR3 covers 16 residues. Germline V gives CDR1 SGHKS, CDR2 YYEKEE (reference sequence).

J is TRBJ2-1 and V is TRBV5-4; 15 nucleotides line up with TRBD2. Germline V gene data show CDR1 as SGHNT and CDR2 as YYREEE (reference sequence). CDR3 length equals 17 residues. J lost 7 bases, V lost 4 bases, and 9 bases had no gene match. CDR3: CASSPGTSGRWGNEQFF. The CDR3 nucleotides read TGTGCCAGCAGCCCCGGGACTAGCGGGAGGTGGGGTAATGAGCAGTTCTTC.

The genes are TRBV27 and TRBJ1-2; 8 bases are a match to TRBD1. J lost 5 bases, V lost 8 bases, and 13 bases had no gene match. The CDR3 is made up of 15 amino acids. CDR1 MNHEY and CDR2 SMNVEV come from the germline V gene (reference sequence). This CDR3 is CASPSAGDRPYGYTF. The CDR3 region has the DNA TGTGCCAGCCCCTCTGCAGGGGACAGGCCTTATGGCTACACCTTC.

This chain joins TRBV18 and TRBJ1-3; no reliable D call. V lost 3 bases to trimming and J lost 1 base, with 10 bases between them. This CDR3 has 15 amino acids. The germline V gene has CDR1 KGHSH and CDR2 LQKENI. CDR3 residues: CASSPPTGSGNTIYF. The CDR3, as DNA: TGTGCCAGCTCACCCCCTACGGGATCTGGAAACACCATATATTTT.